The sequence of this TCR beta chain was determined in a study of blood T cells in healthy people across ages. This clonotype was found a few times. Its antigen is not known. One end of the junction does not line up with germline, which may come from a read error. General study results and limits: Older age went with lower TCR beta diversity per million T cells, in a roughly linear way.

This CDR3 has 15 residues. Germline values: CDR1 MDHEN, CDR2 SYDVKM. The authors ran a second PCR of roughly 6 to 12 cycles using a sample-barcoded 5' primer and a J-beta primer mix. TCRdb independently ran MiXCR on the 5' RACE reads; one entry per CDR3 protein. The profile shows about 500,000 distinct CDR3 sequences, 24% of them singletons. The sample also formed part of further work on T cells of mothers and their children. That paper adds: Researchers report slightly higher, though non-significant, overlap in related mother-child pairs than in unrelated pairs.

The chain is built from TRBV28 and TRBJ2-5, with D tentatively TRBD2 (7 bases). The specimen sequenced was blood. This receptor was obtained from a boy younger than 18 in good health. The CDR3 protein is CASRLSRGGGETQYF. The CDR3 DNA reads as TGTGCCAGCAGATTATCTCGAGGGGGGGGAGAGACCCAGTACTTC.